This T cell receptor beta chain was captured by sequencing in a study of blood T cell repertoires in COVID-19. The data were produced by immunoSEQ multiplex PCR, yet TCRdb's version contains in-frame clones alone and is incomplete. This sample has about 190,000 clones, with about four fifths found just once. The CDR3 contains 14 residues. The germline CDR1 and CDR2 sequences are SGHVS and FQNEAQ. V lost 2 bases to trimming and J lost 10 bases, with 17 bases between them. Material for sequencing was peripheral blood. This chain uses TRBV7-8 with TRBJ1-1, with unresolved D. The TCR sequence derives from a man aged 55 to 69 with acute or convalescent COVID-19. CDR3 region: CASSLNAGVVRAFF. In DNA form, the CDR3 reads TGTGCCAGCAGCTTAAATGCGGGTGTTGTAAGAGCTTTCTTT.